This TCR beta chain emerged from a study of cytomegalovirus exposure and HLA in healthy donors. Across the study: Earlier results showed roughly 120 million unique TCR beta sequences derived from approximately 170 million T cells.

Trimming cost V 4 bases and J 4 bases, with 23 bases left between them. The CDR3 length is 17 residues. Per the germline V gene, CDR1 is PRHDT and CDR2 is FYEKMQ (reference sequence). This PCR relied on a set of 60 Vbeta primers and 13 Jbeta primers. Per the original methods: Approximately 10 million shared chains were among about 80 million unique TCR beta chains counted in a later analysis. The data were produced by immunoSEQ multiplex PCR, yet TCRdb's version contains in-frame clones alone and is incomplete. That table supplies the V and J calls and clone size; D and trimming were determined from the DNA. The sample lists 100,000 to 150,000 clones, roughly four fifths occurring once. In this sample, this clone turned up a few times.

This sequence originates from a woman in her 50s in good health and CMV-seropositive. V gene TRBV13 combines with J gene TRBJ2-7; D gene ambiguous. The sequenced sample consisted of PBMCs. CDR3 bases: TGTGCCAGCAGCTCCCACCCTCTCCAAGCACTCAATTACGAGCAGTACTTC. Its translation: CASSSHPLQALNYEQYF. Filled out from reference TRBV13 and TRBJ2-7, the complete variable domain reads AAGVIQSPRHLIKEKRETATLKCYPIPRHDTVYWYQQGPGQDPQFLISFYEKMQSDKGSIPDRFSAQQFSDYHSELNMSSLELGDSALYFCASSSHPLQALNYEQYFGPGTRLTVT.